This T cell receptor beta chain is drawn from a study of T cell responses to AZD1222 COVID-19 vaccine. The data were produced by immunoSEQ multiplex PCR, yet TCRdb's version contains in-frame clones alone and is incomplete. The profile shows around 90,000 clones, over 75% of them singletons. The CDR3 consists of 16 residues. Trimming removed 2 bases from V and 7 bases from J; junction bases left unmatched: 8. Looked up from germline, CDR1 is SEHNR and CDR2 is FQNEAQ (reference sequence). Study-wide results and limits: Nearly half of spike-specific TCRs reportedly go after variant regions that carry no mutations.

As to this clone: As yet, its antigen is unknown.

This receptor was taken from an adult in good health. The sequencing here drew on peripheral blood, taken on day 0 of AZD1222 vaccination. The rearrangement links TRBV7-9 to TRBJ1-4; TRBD1 agrees at 9 bases. The CDR3 coding sequence is TGTGCCAGCAGCTTAAGACAGGGGGTAAACTCTGAAAAACTGTTTTTT. This sequence encodes CASSLRQGVNSEKLFF.